This passage covers 25 T cell receptor beta chains from one sample sequenced in a study of CD4 and CD8 cells across lung adenocarcinoma regions. TCRdb recomputed calls from the PCR reads with MiXCR, one row per CDR3 protein. The table includes about 8,200 distinct CDR3 sequences, about half detected once. The specimen sequenced was CD8+ T cells from the center of a lung tumor. These receptors all stem from a male donor with lung adenocarcinoma. The CD4 and CD8 labels of this study may be unreliable.

The V call is TRBV12-3 or TRBV12-4, the J call TRBJ2-1; 9 positions agree with TRBD2. This CDR3 region has 16 residues. Trimming at V came to 5 bases and at J to 4 bases, leaving 9 bases not matched to a gene. Written as DNA, the CDR3 is TGTGCCAGCAGTCCCGAAAGCGGGAGGTTATACAATGAGCAGTTCTTC. This gives the protein CASSPESGRLYNEQFF.

Only a few counts were recorded for this clonotype. The chain uses TRBV9 and TRBJ2-1; TRBD2 matches 12 bases. There are 15 residues in the CDR3. From germline, CDR1 is SGDLS and CDR2 YYNGEE. V trimming: 3 bases; J trimming: 10 bases; junction bases outside the gene matches: 8. The CDR3 bases are TGTGCCAGCAGCGCTACTAGCGGGAGGTCACGGGAGCAGTTCTTC. The encoded protein is CASSATSGRSREQFF.

In its sample, this clonotype was seen many times. This chain uses TRBV6-1 with TRBJ2-7; D gene uncertain. This CDR3 has 14 amino acids. V lost 5 bases to trimming and J lost 0 bases, with 11 bases between them. Germline V gene data show CDR1 as MNHNS and CDR2 as SASEGT. CDR3 DNA sequence: TGTGCCAGCAGTAGATTCCAGAGCTCCTACGAGCAGTACTTC. Protein: CASSRFQSSYEQYF.

The V gene is TRBV24-1, the J gene TRBJ2-1, with 7 bases fitting TRBD2. The CDR3 length is 15 residues. V lost 2 bases, J lost 5 bases, and 5 bases stayed unmatched. Germline assignment: CDR1 KGHDR and CDR2 SFDVKD. The CDR3: CATSDSGTKHNEQFF. The CDR3 nucleotides are TGTGCCACCAGTGATTCCGGGACTAAGCACAATGAGCAGTTCTTC.

This clonotype appeared a single time. At one of its ends the junction is not consistent with the germline gene, which may arise from a read error. The chain couples TRBV4-1 to TRBJ1-6; tentatively, D is TRBD1 (6 bases). CDR3 length equals 16 residues. CDR1 and CDR2 from the germline V gene are MGHRA and YSYEKL. CDR3 sequence: CASRPGSEGGLQPLHF. As DNA, the CDR3 is TGCGCCAGCAGACCGGGAAGTGAAGGGGGGTTGCAGCCCCTGCATTTT.

The rearrangement joins TRBV6-1 to TRBJ1-3, with D perhaps TRBD1 (5 bases). V lost 1 base and J 2 bases, leaving 12 bases between the germline ends. CDR1 MNHNS and CDR2 SASEGT come from the germline V gene. This CDR3 is built from 16 residues. The CDR3 nucleotides read TGTGCCAGCAGTGAAGAGGGGAGGTGGACTGGAAACACCATATATTTT. Its protein is CASSEEGRWTGNTIYF.

V usage is TRBV4-1 and J usage is TRBJ2-1; 8 bases are a match to TRBD2. J gave up 5 bases and V 1 base, and 10 bases lay outside the gene matches. This CDR3 is 17 amino acids long. Germline-derived CDR1 and CDR2 are MGHRA and YSYEKL. The CDR3 DNA sequence: TGCGCCAGCAGCCAAGGCCAACTAGCGGCGAGCAACAATGAGCAGTTCTTC. It encodes CASSQGQLAASNNEQFF.

This clonotype was seen only a few times. This chain uses TRBV9 with TRBJ2-3; 7 nucleotides agree with TRBD2. Trimming removed 3 bases from V and 6 bases from J; junction bases left unmatched: 7. This CDR3 is 14 amino acids long. CDR1 is SGDLS and CDR2 is YYNGEE in the germline V gene. For the CDR3, the DNA is TGTGCCAGCAGCGCTGGGGGGGGATTTGATACGCAGTATTTT. As protein: CASSAGGGFDTQYF.

The chain recombines TRBV6-5 with TRBJ2-1; D call uncertain. This CDR3 has 15 amino acids. The V and J ends lost 0 bases and 4 bases respectively, with 10 bases between them. CDR1 is MNHEY, CDR2 SVGAGI, per germline. The CDR3 here is CASSYSRASYNEQFF. Written as DNA, the CDR3 is TGTGCCAGCAGTTACTCTCGAGCATCTTACAATGAGCAGTTCTTC.

The chain uses TRBV6-4 and TRBJ2-3, with 10 bases aligning to TRBD2. The CDR3 runs 19 residues. Germline CDR1 is MRHNA and CDR2 is SNTAGT. Trimming cost V 5 bases and J 1 base; bases outside gene matches: 15. DNA for the CDR3: TGTGCCAGCAGTCTCACGGCGGCTAGCGGGGGATCGGGCACAGATACGCAGTATTTT. It encodes CASSLTAASGGSGTDTQYF.

For this clonotype: Relative to the germline gene, one junction end is altered; a read error may explain this. The chain combines TRBV6-1 with TRBJ2-1; TRBD2 aligns across 8 bases. Germline V gene sequence: CDR1 MNHNS, CDR2 SASEGT. This CDR3 is built from 14 residues. DNA for the CDR3: TGTGCCAGCAGCCAGAGAGCGGGAGTCGTGGGTCGGTACTTC. This gives the protein CASSQRAGVVGRYF.

The chain links TRBV18 to TRBJ2-2; D gene uncertain. V lost 2 bases to trimming and J lost 2 bases, with 0 bases between them. Germline V gives CDR1 KGHSH, CDR2 LQKENI. This CDR3 is 12 amino acids long. The CDR3, as DNA: TGTGCCAGCTCACCAAACACCGGGGAGCTGTTTTTT. Translated: CASSPNTGELFF. Using reference TRBV18 and TRBJ2-2 for the parts outside the CDR3, the full variable domain is NAGVMQNPRHLVRRRGQEARLRCSPMKGHSHVYWYRQLPEEGLKFMVYLQKENIIDESGMPKERFSAEFPKEGPSILRIQQVVRGDSAAYFCASSPNTGELFFGEGSRLTVL.

The chain recombines TRBV6-1 with TRBJ1-1; unclear D gene. This CDR3 has 11 residues. V lost 10 bases to trimming and J lost 9 bases, with 15 bases between them. CDR1 and CDR2 from the germline V gene are MNHNS and SASEGT. CDR3 DNA: TGTGCCACCAAAGGGCCACTGCAAGCTTTCTTT. Protein product: CATKGPLQAFF.

For this clonotype: An end of the junction does not agree with germline; a read error may underlie this. The chain couples TRBV7-3 to TRBJ2-3; 13 nucleotides line up with TRBD2. There are 17 residues in the CDR3. Germline CDR1 and CDR2: SGHTA and FQGTGA. CDR3 sequence (DNA): TGTGCCAGCAGCCCGCTGACTAGCGGGAGGCCGGCAGATACGCAGTACTTT. It specifies CASSPLTSGRPADTQYF.

This clonotype was seen a few times. The rearrangement links TRBV6-5 to TRBJ2-3; tentative D call: TRBD2 (5 bases). V lost 2 bases, J lost 3 bases, and 21 bases lay in between. This CDR3 is 18 amino acids long. Germline V CDR1 and CDR2: MNHEY, SVGAGI. DNA for the CDR3: TGTGCCAGCAGTTACGTCCTCCCCTCAGGAACGGGGACAGATACGCAGTATTTT. It codes for CASSYVLPSGTGTDTQYF.

The chain employs TRBV6-1 and TRBJ2-5; D remains unclear. Matching the DNA end better, TRBJ2-7 makes the J call doubtful. The CDR3 loop spans 15 amino acids. The V gene's germline CDR1 is MNHNS and CDR2 SASEGT. The CDR3 reads CASSEMVGGFYEQYF. CDR3 in DNA: TGTGCCAGCAGTGAAATGGTAGGTGGGTTCTACGAGCAGTACTTC.

The rearrangement joins TRBV4-2 to TRBJ1-1; possibly TRBD1 for D (6 bases). CDR3 length equals 15 residues. With 1 base removed from V and 1 base from J, the gap between germline ends came to 10 bases. Germline V gene lookup returns CDR1 LGHNA and CDR2 YNFKEQ. The CDR3 DNA is TGTGCCAGCAGCCAAGGGGGGGCCAAGAACACTGAAGCTTTCTTT. Residues: CASSQGGAKNTEAFF.

V usage is TRBV27 and J usage is TRBJ2-2, with a possible D match to TRBD2 (7 bases). Trimming removed 7 bases from V and 5 bases from J, with 17 bases in between. There are 15 residues in the CDR3. Germline assignment: CDR1 MNHEY and CDR2 SMNVEV (reference sequence). CDR3 nucleotide sequence: TGTGCCAGCAAGGGGGAGGGTGTATATACCGGGGAGCTGTTTTTT. Protein product: CASKGEGVYTGELFF.

This rearrangement joins TRBV4-1 to TRBJ2-1; D is ambiguous. CDR1 and CDR2 from the germline V gene are MGHRA and YSYEKL. Deletions cut 0 bases from V and 10 bases from J, with 16 bases between. The CDR3 runs 15 residues. CDR3: CASSQERSLTYEQFF. The CDR3 coding sequence is TGCGCCAGCAGCCAAGAACGGTCCCTAACCTACGAGCAGTTCTTC.

The chain employs TRBV11-2 and TRBJ2-1, with a tentative D call TRBD1 (5 bases). The CDR3 sequence is 12 residues long. Trimming removed 3 bases from V and 10 bases from J, with 10 bases in between. Germline loops: CDR1 SGHAT, CDR2 FQNNGV. The CDR3 is CASSFPGLEQFF. For the CDR3, the DNA is TGTGCCAGCAGCTTCCCAGGGCTAGAGCAGTTCTTC.

This clonotype came up a few times. The chain links TRBV6-5 to TRBJ2-7; unclear D gene. The CDR3 spans 13 residues. The germline gives CDR1 MNHEY, CDR2 SVGAGI. V lost 0 bases and J 1 base, leaving 4 bases between the germline ends. CDR3 residues: CASSYSVSYEQYF. The CDR3 nucleotides read TGTGCCAGCAGTTACTCGGTGTCCTACGAGCAGTACTTC.

To note about this clonotype: Germline and junction disagree at one end, which may indicate a read error. This rearrangement joins TRBV10-1 to TRBJ2-4; either TRBD1 or TRBD2 may supply D (5 bases each). The CDR3 spans 15 residues. Germline lookup yields CDR1 WNHNN and CDR2 SYGVQD (reference sequence). CDR3 region: CASLPGRRAKNTQYF. The CDR3 DNA is TGCGCCAGCTTGCCGGGGCGGAGAGCCAAAAACACTCAGTACTTC.

The chain employs TRBV10-2 and TRBJ2-3; 13 positions agree with TRBD2. The CDR3 is made up of 15 amino acids. Germline V gene data show CDR1 as WSHSY and CDR2 as SAAADI. V lost 3 bases, J lost 7 bases, and 4 bases stayed unmatched. DNA for the CDR3: TGCGCCAGCAGTGAACTAGCGGGAGGGAAAAATACGCAGTATTTT. This translates into CASSELAGGKNTQYF.

This chain joins TRBV10-3 and TRBJ2-1; TRBD2 matches at 12 bases. The J call may be in error: the DNA end matches TRBJ2-5 better. The CDR3 extends over 16 amino acids. Per germline, CDR1 ENHRY and CDR2 SYGVKD. The CDR3 nucleotides read TGTGCCAGCAGAGAGTCGGCTAGCGGGAGGGAAGAGACCCAGTACTTC. It encodes CASRESASGREETQYF.

The chain links TRBV15 to TRBJ2-5; TRBD2 matches 8 bases. Judging by the DNA end, TRBJ2-3 fits better; the J call may be wrong. Germline CDR1 LNHNV, CDR2 YYDKDF (reference sequence). The CDR3 length is 15 residues. CDR3 in DNA: TGTGCCACCAGCAGAGAAGCGGGAGTGGGAGATACGCAGTATTTT. Translating gives CATSREAGVGDTQYF.